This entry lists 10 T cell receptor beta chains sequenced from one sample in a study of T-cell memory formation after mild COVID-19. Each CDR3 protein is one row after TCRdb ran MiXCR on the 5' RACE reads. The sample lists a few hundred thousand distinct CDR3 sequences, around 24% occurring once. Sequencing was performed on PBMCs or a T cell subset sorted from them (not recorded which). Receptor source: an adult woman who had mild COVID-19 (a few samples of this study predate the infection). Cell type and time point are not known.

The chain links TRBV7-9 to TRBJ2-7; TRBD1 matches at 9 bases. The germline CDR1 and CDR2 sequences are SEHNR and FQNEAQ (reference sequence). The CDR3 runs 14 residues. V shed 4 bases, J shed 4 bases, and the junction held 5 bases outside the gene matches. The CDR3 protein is CASSSRDREYEQYF. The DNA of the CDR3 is TGTGCCAGCAGCTCTCGGGACAGGGAGTACGAGCAGTACTTC.

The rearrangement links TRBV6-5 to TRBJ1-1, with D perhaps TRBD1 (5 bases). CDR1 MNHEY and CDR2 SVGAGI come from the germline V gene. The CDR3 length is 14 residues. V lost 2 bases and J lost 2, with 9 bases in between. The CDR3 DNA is TGTGCCAGCAGTTACGGGGCGTCCAACACTGAAGCTTTCTTT. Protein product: CASSYGASNTEAFF.

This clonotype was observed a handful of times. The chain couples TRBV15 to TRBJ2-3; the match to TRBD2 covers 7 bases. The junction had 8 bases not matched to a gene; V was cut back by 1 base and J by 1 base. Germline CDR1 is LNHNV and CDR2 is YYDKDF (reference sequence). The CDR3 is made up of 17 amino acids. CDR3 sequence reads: CATSRVLARGGTDTQYF. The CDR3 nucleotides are TGTGCCACCAGCAGAGTGTTGGCCCGGGGGGGCACAGATACGCAGTATTTT.

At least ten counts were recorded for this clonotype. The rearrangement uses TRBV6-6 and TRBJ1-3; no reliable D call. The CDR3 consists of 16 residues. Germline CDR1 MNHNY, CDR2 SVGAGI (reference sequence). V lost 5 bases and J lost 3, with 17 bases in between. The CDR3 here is CASSRQDTIGGNTIYF. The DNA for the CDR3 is TGTGCCAGCAGTCGGCAGGATACGATAGGTGGAAACACCATATATTTT.

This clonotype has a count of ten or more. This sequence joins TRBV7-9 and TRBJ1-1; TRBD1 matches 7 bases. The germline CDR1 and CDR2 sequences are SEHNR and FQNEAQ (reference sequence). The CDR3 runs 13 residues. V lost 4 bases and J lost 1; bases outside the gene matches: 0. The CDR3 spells CASSWTGNTEAFF. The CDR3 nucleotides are TGTGCCAGCAGCTGGACAGGGAACACTGAAGCTTTCTTT.

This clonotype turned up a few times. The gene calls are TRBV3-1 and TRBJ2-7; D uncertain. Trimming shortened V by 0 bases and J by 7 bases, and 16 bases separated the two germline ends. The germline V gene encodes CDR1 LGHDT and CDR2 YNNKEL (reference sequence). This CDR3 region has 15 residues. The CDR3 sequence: CASSQDLAVVKEQYF. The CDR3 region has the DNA TGTGCCAGCAGCCAAGATCTCGCGGTAGTGAAAGAGCAGTACTTC.

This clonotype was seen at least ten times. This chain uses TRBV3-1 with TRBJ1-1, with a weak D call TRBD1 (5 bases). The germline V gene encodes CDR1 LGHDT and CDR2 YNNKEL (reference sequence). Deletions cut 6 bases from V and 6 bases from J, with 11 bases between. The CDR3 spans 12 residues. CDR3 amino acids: CASRGGEAEAFF. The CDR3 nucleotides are TGTGCCAGCAGGGGAGGGGAGGCTGAAGCTTTCTTT.

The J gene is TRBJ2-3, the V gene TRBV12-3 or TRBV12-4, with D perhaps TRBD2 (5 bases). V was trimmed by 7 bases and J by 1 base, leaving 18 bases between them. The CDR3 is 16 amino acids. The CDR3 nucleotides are TGTGCCAGCATCCCTGCGGGCCCTCTCGGCACAGATACGCAGTATTTT. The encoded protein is CASIPAGPLGTDTQYF.

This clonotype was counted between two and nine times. CDR3 loop: CASSRTDSYNEQFF. CDR3 coding DNA: TGCGCCAGCAGTCGGACAGACTCCTACAATGAGCAGTTCTTC. The rearrangement uses TRBV5-1 and TRBJ2-1; weak D call: TRBD1 (6 bases). This CDR3 spans 14 amino acids. V dropped 5 bases and J dropped 0 bases, with 9 bases sitting between them. The germline gives CDR1 SGHRS, CDR2 YFSETQ.

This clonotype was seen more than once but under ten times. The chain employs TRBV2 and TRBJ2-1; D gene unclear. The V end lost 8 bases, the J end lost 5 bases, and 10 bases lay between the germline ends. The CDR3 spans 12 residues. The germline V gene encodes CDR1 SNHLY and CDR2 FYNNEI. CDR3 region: CASAYIHNEQFF. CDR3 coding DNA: TGTGCCAGCGCCTACATTCACAATGAGCAGTTCTTC.